This TCR beta chain was recovered during a study of T cell clonotyping in hematopoietic cell transplantation. The ends were cut back, 6 bases at V and 1 base at J, with 16 bases in the middle. Looked up from germline, CDR1 is SGHAT and CDR2 is FQNNGV. The CDR3 sequence is 15 residues long. Generated by immunoSEQ multiplex PCR, the TCRdb table keeps only in-frame clones and is missing some. The table has 12,000 to 15,000 clones, approximately 95% seen once. The rearrangement links TRBV11-2 to TRBJ2-7; TRBD1 is a possible D gene (5 bases). The input for sequencing was PBMCs, taken 30 days after allogeneic stem cell transplant. The TCR comes from a male patient over 55 who had an allogeneic stem cell transplant from an unrelated donor, so the T cells may come from the graft donor. Some clones in this sample may be carry-over from other donors' samples. DNA of the CDR3: TGTGCCAGCAGTGTTTTGGGGCAGCAATCCTACGAGCAGTACTTC. Its protein product is CASSVLGQQSYEQYF.